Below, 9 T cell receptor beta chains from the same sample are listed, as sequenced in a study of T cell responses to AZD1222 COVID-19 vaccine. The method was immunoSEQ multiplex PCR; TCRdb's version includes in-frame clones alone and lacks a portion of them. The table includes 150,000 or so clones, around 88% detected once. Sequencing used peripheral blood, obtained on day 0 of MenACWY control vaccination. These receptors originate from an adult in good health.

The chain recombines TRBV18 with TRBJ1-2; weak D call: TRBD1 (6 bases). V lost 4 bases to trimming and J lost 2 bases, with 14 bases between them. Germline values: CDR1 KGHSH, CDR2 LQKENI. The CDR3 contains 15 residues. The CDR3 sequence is CASSRPSGANYGYTF. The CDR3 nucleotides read TGTGCCAGCTCACGTCCATCGGGGGCAAACTATGGCTACACCTTC.

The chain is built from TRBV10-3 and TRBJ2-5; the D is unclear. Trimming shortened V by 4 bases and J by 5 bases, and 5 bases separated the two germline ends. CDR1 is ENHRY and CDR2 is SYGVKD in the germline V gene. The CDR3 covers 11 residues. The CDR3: CAISAEETQYF. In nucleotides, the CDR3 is TGTGCCATCAGTGCTGAGGAGACCCAGTACTTC.

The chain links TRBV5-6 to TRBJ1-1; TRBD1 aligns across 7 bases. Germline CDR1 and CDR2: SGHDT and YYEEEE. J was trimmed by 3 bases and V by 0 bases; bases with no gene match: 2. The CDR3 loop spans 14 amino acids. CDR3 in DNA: TGTGCCAGCAGCTTGGCCGACAGGGACACTGAAGCTTTCTTT. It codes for CASSLADRDTEAFF.

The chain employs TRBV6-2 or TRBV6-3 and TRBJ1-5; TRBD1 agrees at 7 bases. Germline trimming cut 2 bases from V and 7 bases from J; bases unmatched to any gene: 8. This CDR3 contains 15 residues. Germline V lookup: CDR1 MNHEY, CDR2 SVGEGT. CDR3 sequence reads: CASSYAGGPGQPQHF. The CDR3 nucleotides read TGTGCCAGCAGTTACGCAGGGGGGCCGGGGCAGCCCCAGCATTTT.

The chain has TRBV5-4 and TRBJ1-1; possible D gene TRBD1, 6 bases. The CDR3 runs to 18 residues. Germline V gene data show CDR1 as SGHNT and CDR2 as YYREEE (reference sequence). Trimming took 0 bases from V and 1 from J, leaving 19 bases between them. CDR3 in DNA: TGTGCCAGCAGCTTGGCCTACAGGGAGGGGAGACCGAACACTGAAGCTTTCTTT. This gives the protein CASSLAYREGRPNTEAFF.

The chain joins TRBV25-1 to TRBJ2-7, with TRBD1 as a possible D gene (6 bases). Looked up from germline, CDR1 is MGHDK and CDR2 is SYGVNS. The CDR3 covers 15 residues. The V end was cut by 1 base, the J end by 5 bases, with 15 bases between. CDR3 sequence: CASSEWGRGSHEQYF. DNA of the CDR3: TGTGCCAGCAGTGAATGGGGCAGGGGTAGCCACGAGCAGTACTTC.

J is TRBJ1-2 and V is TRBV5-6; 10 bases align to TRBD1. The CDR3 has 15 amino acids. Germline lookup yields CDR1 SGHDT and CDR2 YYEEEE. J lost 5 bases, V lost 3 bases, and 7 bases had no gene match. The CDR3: CASSSPGQGSYGYTF. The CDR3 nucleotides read TGTGCCAGCAGCTCCCCGGGACAGGGGTCGTATGGCTACACCTTC. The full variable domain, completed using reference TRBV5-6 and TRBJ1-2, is DAGVTQSPTHLIKTRGQQVTLRCSPKSGHDTVSWYQQALGQGPQFIFQYYEEEERQRGNFPDRFSGHQFPNYSSELNVNALLLGDSALYLCASSSPGQGSYGYTFGSGTRLTVV.

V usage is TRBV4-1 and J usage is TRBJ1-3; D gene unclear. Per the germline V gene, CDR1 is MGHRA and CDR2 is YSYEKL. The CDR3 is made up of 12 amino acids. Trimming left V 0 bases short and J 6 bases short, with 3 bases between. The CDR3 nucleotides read TGCGCCAGCAGCCAAGATCTAAACACCATATATTTT. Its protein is CASSQDLNTIYF.

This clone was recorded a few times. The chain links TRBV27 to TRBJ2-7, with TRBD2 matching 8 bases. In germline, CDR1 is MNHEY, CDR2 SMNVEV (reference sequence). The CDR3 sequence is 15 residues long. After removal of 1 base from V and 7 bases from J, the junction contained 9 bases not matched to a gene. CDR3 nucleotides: TGTGCCAGCAGTTTATTCCCGGGAGGGCCGGGAGAGCAGTACTTC. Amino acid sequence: CASSLFPGGPGEQYF.